This TCR beta chain was captured in a study of beta chain features in type 1 diabetes. Study-wide results and limits: Across all four CD4+ subsets, people with type 1 diabetes showed modestly shorter TCRB CDR3s. In cDNA sequencing, cells with high TCR expression could be over-represented. PCR might favor shorter templates, equally in patients and controls. The study found fewer insertions and more deletions at VDJ junctions in type 1 diabetes patients.

The investigators reverse transcribed all of the isolated RNA, so they sequenced expressed TCRB transcripts. Generated by immunoSEQ multiplex PCR, the TCRdb table keeps only in-frame clones and is missing some. The sample consists of fewer than 400,000 clones, 7% to 10% of them appearing once. Sorted populations all exceeded 95% purity. The CDR3 sequence is 16 residues long. Germline CDR1 is SGDLS and CDR2 is YYNGEE. After removal of 1 base from V and 1 base from J, the junction contained 5 bases not matched to a gene. As regards this clone: Its antigen remains unidentified.

The gene calls are TRBV9 and TRBJ1-3, with 7 bases identical to TRBD1. What was sequenced was central memory CD4+ T cells from blood. This clonotype was sampled from a man aged 25-45 years with type 1 diabetes. The DNA of the CDR3 is TGTGCCAGCAGCGTAACAGGGGAGAGGTCTGGAAACACCATATATTTT. Translating gives CASSVTGERSGNTIYF.